These T cell receptor beta chains were read from a single sample in a study of T cells in Graves' hyperthyroidism and ophthalmopathy. One entry per CDR3 protein results from TCRdb running MiXCR on the multiplex PCR reads. The sample consists of around 600,000 distinct CDR3 sequences, about 14% of them appearing once. The sample consisted of blood. Receptors originate from a woman between 45 and 60 years old with Graves' ophthalmopathy. The CDR3 runs from the conserved cysteine through the conserved F or W. A D gene is named only where the DNA matches it firmly. Clone size is stated in some rows and not others, as once, few, many or a class when expanded.

d_call j_call clone_size v_call cdr3_nt cdr3_aa
TRBD2 TRBJ2-7 . TRBV15 TGTGCCACGCAAACGGGAGGGCCGTCCTACGAGCAGTACTTC CATQTGGPSYEQYF
TRBD2 TRBJ2-7 many TRBV7-9 TGTGCCAGCAGCTTGGGCGGACTAGCGGGGCAATTCTACGAGCAGTACTTC CASSLGGLAGQFYEQYF
TRBD1 TRBJ2-2 many TRBV7-9 TGTGCCAGCAGTTCCGGGACAGGGGACACCGGGGAGCTGTTTTTT CASSSGTGDTGELFF
TRBD2 TRBJ2-5 . TRBV2 TGTGCCACCGTCGTAGCGGGACCTGAGGGGACCCAGTACTTC CATVVAGPEGTQYF
TRBD2 TRBJ2-3 . TRBV5-5 TGTGCCAGCAGCTTAATGGCGGGGGCAGATACGCAGTATTTT CASSLMAGADTQYF
TRBD1 TRBJ2-7 many TRBV7-2 TGTGCCAGCAGCTTAGTTCCCGGGACAGGGGGGGACGAGCAGTACTTC CASSLVPGTGGDEQYF
. TRBJ2-7 many TRBV6-1 TGTGCCAGCACGAGGGCGGGATCCTACGAGCAGTACTTC CASTRAGSYEQYF
TRBD2 TRBJ2-6 . TRBV19 TGTGCCAGTAGTTCCACCCGGACTAGCGGGAGCTCTGGGGCCAACGTCCTGACTTTC CASSSTRTSGSSGANVLTF
. TRBJ2-5 many TRBV28 TGTGCCAGCAGTTACCCGACAGGAGGGAAGGAGACCCAGTACTTC CASSYPTGGKETQYF
TRBD2 TRBJ2-1 few TRBV10-3 TGTGCCATCAGTGAGTCGAGGGGCTTTAGCGGGAGCTACAATGAGCAGTTCTTC CAISESRGFSGSYNEQFF
. TRBJ1-2 many TRBV2 TGTGCCAGCATAATATTGGCCGCTGGCTACACCTTC CASIILAAGYTF
TRBD1 TRBJ1-1 few TRBV5-5 TGTGCCAGCAGCTTGACCGGACAGGGGGCTGGTGAAGCTTTCTTT CASSLTGQGAGEAFF
TRBD2 TRBJ2-1 . TRBV10-3 TGTGCCATCAGTGAGCTGGTTAGCGGGAGGAAGCTTGGAGGCAATGAGCAGTTCTTC CAISELVSGRKLGGNEQFF
TRBD2 TRBJ2-7 . TRBV28 TGTGCCAGCAGTTTCCTAGCGGATCACCCCTACGAGCAGTACTTC CASSFLADHPYEQYF